This passage covers 27 T cell receptor beta chains from one sample sequenced in a study of control samples from healthy donors and cancer patients. Sequencing was performed with immunoSEQ multiplex PCR; in TCRdb, only in-frame clones are kept and a portion is missing. The table records fewer than 200,000 clones, around 90% of them present only once. The specimen was blood. The receptors derive from a man in his thirties or forties in good health.

This sequence joins TRBV27 and TRBJ2-1; D is unresolved. Trimming pared 3 bases from V and 3 bases from J, leaving 15 bases between. The CDR3 is 16 residues long. The germline V gene has CDR1 MNHEY and CDR2 SMNVEV (reference sequence). The CDR3 sequence is CASSFGNANSYNEQFF. CDR3 bases: TGTGCCAGCAGTTTCGGTAACGCCAACAGCTACAATGAGCAGTTCTTC.

The chain has TRBV6-4 and TRBJ2-5; 12 bases align to TRBD2. The CDR3 contains 16 residues. The germline gives CDR1 MRHNA, CDR2 SNTAGT. J lost 5 bases, V lost 2 bases, and 6 bases had no gene match. The CDR3 bases are TGTGCCAGCAGTGACCATCTAGCGGGGGGGTTGGAGACCCAGTACTTC. It codes for CASSDHLAGGLETQYF.

The chain joins TRBV16 to TRBJ1-2; D not certain. This CDR3 is built from 13 residues. Per the germline V gene, CDR1 is KGHSY and CDR2 is FQNENV. The V end was cut by 2 bases, the J end by 7 bases, with 11 bases between. The CDR3 region has the DNA TGTGCCAGCAGCCAACTCACCACCACTGGCTACACCTTC. Amino acid sequence: CASSQLTTTGYTF.

The V gene is TRBV12-3 or TRBV12-4, the J gene TRBJ2-1, with D hard to call. The CDR3 is 10 residues long. Deletions cut 3 bases from V and 9 bases from J, with 3 bases between. CDR3 sequence (DNA): TGTGCCAGCAGTTTGGGTGAGCAGTTCTTC. Protein: CASSLGEQFF.

The chain couples TRBV11-2 to TRBJ1-2; the D gene is possibly TRBD1 (5 bases). Germline lookup yields CDR1 SGHAT and CDR2 FQNNGV. Trimming pared 2 bases from V and 8 bases from J, leaving 9 bases between. The CDR3 is made up of 12 amino acids. The CDR3 DNA follows: TGTGCCAGCAGCTTACTGGGACGGGGCTACACCTTC. Protein: CASSLLGRGYTF.

This chain's CDR3 is CATSNSLQGRGTEAFF. The CDR3 DNA reads as TGTGCCACCAGCAACTCGTTACAGGGGCGAGGGACTGAAGCTTTCTTT. The V call is TRBV15, the J call TRBJ1-1; 7 bases agree with TRBD1. CDR1 and CDR2 (germline): LNHNV, YYDKDF (reference sequence). The CDR3 has 16 amino acids. The J segment lost 5 bases and the V segment lost 4 bases, leaving 13 bases of the junction unmatched. The full variable domain, rest sourced from reference TRBV15 and TRBJ1-1, is DAMVIQNPRYQVTQFGKPVTLSCSQTLNHNVMYWYQQKSSQAPKLLFHYYDKDFNNEADTPDNFQSRRPNTSFCFLDIRSPGLGDTAMYLCATSNSLQGRGTEAFFGQGTRLTVV.

The chain employs TRBV5-1 and TRBJ2-2, with D possibly called TRBD1 or TRBD2 (5 bases each). The germline V gene encodes CDR1 SGHRS and CDR2 YFSETQ. Trimming took 2 bases from V and 7 from J, leaving 12 bases between them. The CDR3 extends over 14 amino acids. CDR3 nucleotide sequence: TGCGCCAGCAGCTTTACTTCAGGGAGCGGGGAGCTGTTTTTT. The encoded protein is CASSFTSGSGELFF.

Note on this clone: The same CDR3 is also encoded by other DNA sequences in this sample. The chain uses TRBV5-1 and TRBJ1-2; 7 bases align to TRBD1. The CDR3 is 13 amino acids. The V gene's germline CDR1 is SGHRS and CDR2 YFSETQ. Germline trimming cut 2 bases from V and 5 bases from J; bases unmatched to any gene: 3. This CDR3 reads CASSLGTAYGYTF. The CDR3 coding sequence is TGCGCCAGCAGCTTAGGGACAGCTTATGGCTACACCTTC.

The chain carries TRBV4-2 and TRBJ2-3, with 9 bases lining up with TRBD2. The V segment lost 0 bases and the J segment 0 bases; nucleotides outside the gene matches: 4. There are 17 residues in the CDR3. Germline CDR1 LGHNA, CDR2 YNFKEQ. CDR3 protein: CASSQDVAGASTDTQYF. The CDR3 DNA reads as TGTGCCAGCAGCCAAGACGTAGCGGGAGCAAGCACAGATACGCAGTATTTT.

V and J are TRBV7-8 and TRBJ1-3, with TRBD1 matching 9 bases. V was clipped by 10 bases and J by 4 bases; unmatched bases: 14. Germline CDR1 SGHVS, CDR2 FQNEAQ. The length of the CDR3 is 16 residues. The CDR3 nucleotides read TGTGCCACAATCCCGCTGGGGACAGGGAGGGGAAACACCATATATTTT. Amino acids: CATIPLGTGRGNTIYF.

This sequence joins TRBV6-2 or TRBV6-3 and TRBJ2-7; TRBD1 agrees at 7 bases. Trimming removed 2 bases from V and 0 bases from J; junction bases left unmatched: 10. This CDR3 has 17 amino acids. The germline gives CDR1 MNHEY, CDR2 SVGEGT. Here the CDR3 DNA reads TGTGCCAGCAGTTACGCTGTACAGGGACAGTACTCCTACGAGCAGTACTTC. Protein sequence: CASSYAVQGQYSYEQYF.

This chain joins TRBV5-1 and TRBJ2-2, with 7 bases aligning to TRBD1. This CDR3 region has 17 residues. V trimming: 4 bases; J trimming: 0 bases; junction bases outside the gene matches: 9. Per the germline V gene, CDR1 is SGHRS and CDR2 is YFSETQ. CDR3 in amino acids: CASSLRTGNPNTGELFF. CDR3 in DNA: TGCGCCAGCAGCCTACGGACAGGCAACCCGAACACCGGGGAGCTGTTTTTT.

The chain is built from TRBV5-1 and TRBJ2-3; D gene ambiguous. V was shortened by 3 bases and J by 4 bases, with 15 bases between the two germline ends. The germline CDR1 and CDR2 sequences are SGHRS and YFSETQ. The CDR3 has 15 amino acids. The CDR3 DNA sequence: TGCGCCAGCAGCTCGGCGAACGCAGCCCCAGATACGCAGTATTTT. Amino acids: CASSSANAAPDTQYF.

This chain's CDR3 is CASSQDLGTGSDEQYF. The CDR3 bases are TGCGCCAGCAGCCAAGATCTGGGGACAGGGTCTGACGAGCAGTACTTC. V usage is TRBV4-3 and J usage is TRBJ2-7; TRBD1 matches 9 bases. In germline, CDR1 is LGHNA, CDR2 YSLEER. CDR3 size: 16 residues. V gave up 0 bases and J gave up 5 bases; unmatched junction bases: 8.

V is TRBV7-8 and J is TRBJ1-4; no clear D. This CDR3 is built from 12 residues. Germline V gives CDR1 SGHVS, CDR2 FQNEAQ. The V end lost 3 bases, the J end lost 8 bases, and 7 bases lay between the germline ends. CDR3 residues: CASSFLREKLFF. The CDR3 DNA sequence: TGTGCCAGCAGCTTTCTAAGGGAAAAACTGTTTTTT.

The chain couples TRBV6-5 to TRBJ2-3; possibly TRBD2 for D (6 bases). The CDR3 length is 15 residues. V was clipped by 2 bases and J by 0 bases, with 9 bases between them. Germline CDR1 reads MNHEY; CDR2 reads SVGAGI. The CDR3 loop reads CASSYVAASTDTQYF. The CDR3 nucleotides read TGTGCCAGCAGTTACGTAGCGGCTAGCACAGATACGCAGTATTTT.

The chain is built from TRBV4-1 and TRBJ2-4, with 10 nucleotides matching TRBD2. The CDR3 has 15 amino acids. Germline V CDR1 and CDR2: MGHRA, YSYEKL. The V segment lost 0 bases and the J segment 13 bases; nucleotides outside the gene matches: 9. The CDR3: CASSQDGTSGARQYF. CDR3 nucleotide sequence: TGCGCCAGCAGCCAAGATGGCACTAGCGGGGCCCGGCAGTACTTC.

This chain connects TRBV6-6 to TRBJ2-1; perhaps TRBD2 as D (5 bases). In germline, CDR1 is MNHNY, CDR2 SVGAGI (reference sequence). V was trimmed by 4 bases and J by 0 bases, leaving 10 bases between them. The length of the CDR3 is 15 residues. The CDR3 protein is CASSWGASSYNEQFF. The CDR3 nucleotides are TGTGCCAGCAGTTGGGGAGCGAGCTCCTACAATGAGCAGTTCTTC.

The chain couples TRBV4-1 to TRBJ1-2, with D possibly matching TRBD1 (5 bases). This CDR3 spans 15 amino acids. Trimming cost V 1 base and J 6 bases, with 15 bases left between them. CDR1 MGHRA and CDR2 YSYEKL come from the germline V gene. CDR3 DNA: TGCGCCAGCAGCCAAGGCAGGTCGGGGGTGGATGGCTACACCTTC. Translating gives CASSQGRSGVDGYTF.

CDR3 residues: CASSHRDSNYEQYF. The DNA for the CDR3 is TGTGCCAGCAGCCACCGGGACAGCAACTACGAGCAGTACTTC. V and J are TRBV7-9 and TRBJ2-7; 7 nucleotides align to TRBD1. The CDR3 runs to 14 residues. The V gene's germline CDR1 is SEHNR and CDR2 FQNEAQ (reference sequence). After removal of 5 bases from V and 3 bases from J, the junction contained 7 bases not matched to a gene. Full variable domain (missing parts from reference TRBV7-9 and TRBJ2-7): DTGVSQNPRHKITKRGQNVTFRCDPISEHNRLYWYRQTLGQGPEFLTYFQNEAQLEKSRLLSDRFSAERPKGSFSTLEIQRTEQGDSAMYLCASSHRDSNYEQYFGPGTRLTVT.

The genes are TRBV9 and TRBJ2-5; 10 bases agree with TRBD1. The V gene end was trimmed by 3 bases and the J gene end by 4 bases; junction bases not matched to a gene: 6. The CDR3 has 15 amino acids. The germline CDR1 and CDR2 sequences are SGDLS and YYNGEE. The CDR3 region is CASSARQGAGETQYF. The CDR3 DNA is TGTGCCAGCAGCGCCCGACAGGGGGCGGGAGAGACCCAGTACTTC.

The J gene is TRBJ2-2, the V gene TRBV3-1 (or the pseudogene TRBV3-2); 7 positions match TRBD2. The CDR3 length is 14 residues. V lost 0 bases and J lost 6; bases outside the gene matches: 1. The V gene's germline CDR1 is LGHDT and CDR2 YNNKEL (reference sequence). CDR3 in DNA: TGTGCCAGCAGCCAAGATCGGGGGGCCGGGGAGCTGTTTTTT. As protein: CASSQDRGAGELFF.

The V call is TRBV7-2, the J call TRBJ2-7; 8 bases are a match to TRBD2. The V gene end was trimmed by 5 bases and the J gene end by 4 bases; junction bases not matched to a gene: 7. The CDR3 is 14 amino acids. Germline-derived CDR1 and CDR2 are SGHTA and FQGNSA. The CDR3 DNA is TGTGCCAGCAGCCACGGGGGGGCCTTATACGAGCAGTACTTC. It encodes CASSHGGALYEQYF.

This chain uses TRBV9 with TRBJ2-7; 7 positions match TRBD1. The V gene end was trimmed by 4 bases and the J gene end by 2 bases; junction bases not matched to a gene: 15. The CDR3 length is 17 residues. Germline V gene sequence: CDR1 SGDLS, CDR2 YYNGEE. CDR3 in amino acids: CASSSDPGTVTPYEQYF. The CDR3 DNA is TGTGCCAGCAGCTCAGACCCCGGGACAGTGACCCCCTACGAGCAGTACTTC.

J is TRBJ2-6 and V is TRBV3-1 (or the pseudogene TRBV3-2); 14 positions agree with TRBD2. V was pared by 4 bases and J by 1 base, with 6 bases of the junction left unmatched. The V gene's germline CDR1 is LGHDT and CDR2 YNNKEL (reference sequence). The CDR3 runs 19 residues. CDR3 DNA sequence: TGTGCCAGCAGCCCCGGGACTAGCGGGGGCCTTTCTGGGGCCAACGTCCTGACTTTC. Amino acid sequence: CASSPGTSGGLSGANVLTF.

The chain carries TRBV27 and TRBJ1-5; no clear D gene. This CDR3 has 16 amino acids. V was trimmed by 1 base and J by 0 bases, leaving 10 bases between them. CDR1 is MNHEY, CDR2 SMNVEV, per germline (reference sequence). CDR3 bases: TGTGCCAGCAGTTTATGGGCGATTGATAGCAATCAGCCCCAGCATTTT. Encoded protein: CASSLWAIDSNQPQHF.

The chain employs TRBV5-1 and TRBJ2-1; 8 bases are shared with TRBD1. This CDR3 spans 18 amino acids. In germline, CDR1 is SGHRS, CDR2 YFSETQ. Unmatched junction bases numbered 8, after V lost 0 bases and J lost 0 bases. CDR3 sequence (DNA): TGCGCCAGCAGCTTGGCTCCGGGACAGGCCAGCTCCTACAATGAGCAGTTCTTC. Translation gives CASSLAPGQASSYNEQFF.